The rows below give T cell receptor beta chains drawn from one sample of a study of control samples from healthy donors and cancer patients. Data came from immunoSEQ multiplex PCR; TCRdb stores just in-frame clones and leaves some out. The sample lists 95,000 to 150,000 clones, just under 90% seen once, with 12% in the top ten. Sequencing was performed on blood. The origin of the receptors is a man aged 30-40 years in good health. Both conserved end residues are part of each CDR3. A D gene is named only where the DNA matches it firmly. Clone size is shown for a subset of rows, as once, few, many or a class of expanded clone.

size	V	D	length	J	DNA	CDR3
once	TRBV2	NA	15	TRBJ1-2	TGTGCCAGCAGTGACGACATCCCAGCTAACTATGGCTACACCTTC	CASSDDIPANYGYTF
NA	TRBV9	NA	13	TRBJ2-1	TGTGCCAGCAGCGTAGGGGTCTACAATGAGCAGTTCTTC	CASSVGVYNEQFF
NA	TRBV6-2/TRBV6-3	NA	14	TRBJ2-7	TGTGCCAGCAGTTACCTGGACGGGGTTTACGAGCAGTACTTC	CASSYLDGVYEQYF
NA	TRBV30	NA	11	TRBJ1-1	TGTGCCTGGACTGTGAACACTGAAGCTTTCTTT	CAWTVNTEAFF
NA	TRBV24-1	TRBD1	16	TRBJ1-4	TGTGCCACCAGTGATCCTGGGGGACAGGGCAGGGAAAAACTGTTTTTT	CATSDPGGQGREKLFF
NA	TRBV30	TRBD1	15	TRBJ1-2	TGTGCCTGGAGTGCACAGGGGGCGATCAGCGGAGGCTACACCTTC	CAWSAQGAISGGYTF
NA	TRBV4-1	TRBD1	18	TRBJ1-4	TGCGCCAGCAGCTCCGGGACAGCATTTTTTGCAACTAATGAAAAACTGTTTTTT	CASSSGTAFFATNEKLFF
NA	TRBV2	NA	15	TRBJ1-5	TGTGCCAGCAGTGGGAGATACTCTACCAATCAGCCCCAGCATTTT	CASSGRYSTNQPQHF
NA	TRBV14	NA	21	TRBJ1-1	TGTGCCAGCAGCCAAGAAAGGAGGCAGCCCTTCAAGGGACACTTGAACGCTGAAGCTTTCTTT	CASSQERRQPFKGHLNAEAFF
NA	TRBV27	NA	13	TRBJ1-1	TGTGCCAGCTCTACCCGTCGGACAGACGAAGCTTTCTTT	CASSTRRTDEAFF
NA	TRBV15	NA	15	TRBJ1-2	TGTGCCACCAGCAGAGATGCCCGGCGTAACTATGGCTACACCTTC	CATSRDARRNYGYTF
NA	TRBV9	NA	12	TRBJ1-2	TGTGCCAGCAGCTCACGTGCCTATGGCTACACCTTC	CASSSRAYGYTF
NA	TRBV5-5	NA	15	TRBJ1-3	TGTGCCAGCAGCTTAATTCAGGGTGGAGGAAACACCATATATTTT	CASSLIQGGGNTIYF
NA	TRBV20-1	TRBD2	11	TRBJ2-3	TGCAGTGTCCCTACTAGCGGGGTGTGGTATTTT	CSVPTSGVWYF
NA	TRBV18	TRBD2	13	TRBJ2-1	TGTGCCAGCTCACCACCGGGAGGGACGTATCAGTTCTTC	CASSPPGGTYQFF
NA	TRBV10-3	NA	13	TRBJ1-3	TGTGCCATCAGTGTTCGGGTTGGAAACACCATATATTTT	CAISVRVGNTIYF
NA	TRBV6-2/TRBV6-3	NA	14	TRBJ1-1	TGTGCCAGCAGTTTGGGGCAGTTGAGGACTGAAGCTTTCTTT	CASSLGQLRTEAFF
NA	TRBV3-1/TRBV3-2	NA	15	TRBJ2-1	TGTGCCAGCAGCCAAGATGTTGGCGGCTACAATGAGCAGTTCTTC	CASSQDVGGYNEQFF
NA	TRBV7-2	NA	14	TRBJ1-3	TGTGCCAGCAGCCCACAGGGTTTTAGAAACACCATATATTTT	CASSPQGFRNTIYF
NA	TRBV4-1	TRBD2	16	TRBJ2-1	TGCGCCAGCAGCCCCCCGAGACTAGCGGGGGAAGATGAGCAGTTCTTC	CASSPPRLAGEDEQFF
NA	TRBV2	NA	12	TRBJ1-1	TGTGCCAGCAGTGAAGCGCTTAGGGGTTGGGCGTTT	CASSEALRGWAF
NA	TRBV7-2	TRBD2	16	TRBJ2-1	TGTGCCAGCAGCCCACCTGGGGCGGGGGGGCCCGTTGAGCAGTTCTTC	CASSPPGAGGPVEQFF
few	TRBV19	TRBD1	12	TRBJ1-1	TGTGCCAGTAGAACAGGGGCCACTGAAGCTTTCTTT	CASRTGATEAFF
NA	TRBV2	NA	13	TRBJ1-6	TGTGCCAGCAGTGAAGTAGGGCCTTCACCCCTCCACTTT	CASSEVGPSPLHF
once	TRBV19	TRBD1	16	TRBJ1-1	TGTGCCAGTAGTATAGGAACCAGGGGGAAGGGCACTGAAGCTTTCTTT	CASSIGTRGKGTEAFF
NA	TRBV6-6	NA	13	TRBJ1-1	TGTGCCAGCAAGAAGGGAGGGGACACTGAAGCTTTCTTT	CASKKGGDTEAFF
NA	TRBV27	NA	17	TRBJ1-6	TGTGCCAGCAGTGTACAAATCCGGAGCTCCTATAATTCACCCCTCCACTTT	CASSVQIRSSYNSPLHF
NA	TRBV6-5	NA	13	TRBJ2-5	TGTGCCAGCAGTCGCGATTCCCAAGAGACCCAGTACTTC	CASSRDSQETQYF
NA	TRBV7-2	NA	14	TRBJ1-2	TGTGCCAGCAGCTTCCCGACAGCCCCCTATGGCTACACCTTC	CASSFPTAPYGYTF
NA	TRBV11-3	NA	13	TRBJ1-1	TGTGCCAGCAGCTTAGAAGGGGAAACTGAAGCTTTCTTT	CASSLEGETEAFF
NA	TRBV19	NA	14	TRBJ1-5	TGTGCCAGTAGTATACATAGCAGCAATCAGCCCCAGCATTTT	CASSIHSSNQPQHF
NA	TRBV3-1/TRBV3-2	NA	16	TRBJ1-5	TGTGCCAGCAGCCAAGAAGGGGGGAGGGACAATCAGCCCCAGCATTTT	CASSQEGGRDNQPQHF
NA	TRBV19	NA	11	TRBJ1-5	TGTGCCAGTGGTGGCAATCAGCCCCAGCATTTT	CASGGNQPQHF
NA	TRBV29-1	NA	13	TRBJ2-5	TGCAGCGGACAAGGACAGGGAGGGGAGACCCAGTACTTC	CSGQGQGGETQYF
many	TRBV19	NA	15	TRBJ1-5	TGTGCCAGTAGTATAAACAGCTATAGCAATCAGCCCCAGCATTTT	CASSINSYSNQPQHF
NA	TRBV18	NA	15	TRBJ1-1	TGTGCCAGCTCACCTACCAGACAGACGGGAACTGAAGCTTTCTTT	CASSPTRQTGTEAFF
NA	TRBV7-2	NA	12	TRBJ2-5	TGTGCCAGCAGCGGATGGCTTGGACCCCAGTACTTC	CASSGWLGPQYF
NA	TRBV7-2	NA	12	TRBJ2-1	TGTGCCAGCAGGAGCGGCGGGAACAGGCACCTCTTC	CASRSGGNRHLF
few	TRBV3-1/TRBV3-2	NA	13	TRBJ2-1	TGTGCCAGCAGCCAAGAGTCGGCCAATGAGCAGTTCTTC	CASSQESANEQFF
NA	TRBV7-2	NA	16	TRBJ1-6	TGTGCCAGCAGCTTAGCCACGGGGGGGGTTGATTCACCCCTCCACTTT	CASSLATGGVDSPLHF
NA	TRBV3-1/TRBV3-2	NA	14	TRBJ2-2	TGTGCCAGCAGCCCCTACGGGACTTCAGGGGAGCTGTTTTTT	CASSPYGTSGELFF
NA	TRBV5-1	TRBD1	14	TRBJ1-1	TGCGCCAGCAGCCTTCAGGGGGCTTACACTGAAGCTTTCTTT	CASSLQGAYTEAFF
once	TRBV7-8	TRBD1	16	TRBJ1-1	TGTGCCAGCTTAAAGTTCCGGGACAGGGGGCTCACTGAAGCTTTCTTT	CASLKFRDRGLTEAFF
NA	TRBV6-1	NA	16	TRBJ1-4	TGTGCCAGCAGTGAGTACGCAGGTGCAACTAATGAAAAACTGTTTTTT	CASSEYAGATNEKLFF
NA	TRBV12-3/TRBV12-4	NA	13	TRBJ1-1	TGTGCCAGCACCCTAGGGGGGGTACCTGAAGCTTTCTTT	CASTLGGVPEAFF
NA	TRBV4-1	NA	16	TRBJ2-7	TGCGCCAGCAGCCAAGCCCTAGGCAGTCGTGGCTACGAGCAGTACTTC	CASSQALGSRGYEQYF
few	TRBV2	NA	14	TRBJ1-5	TGTGCCAGCGGGGTGTTGCAGGGAGGTCAGCCCCAGCATTTT	CASGVLQGGQPQHF
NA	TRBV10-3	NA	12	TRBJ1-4	TGTGCCATCAGTGTTAAGAATGAAAAACTGTTTTTT	CAISVKNEKLFF
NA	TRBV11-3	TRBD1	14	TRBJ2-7	TGTGCCAGCAGCTTACGGGACAGGGGACACGAGCAGTACTTC	CASSLRDRGHEQYF
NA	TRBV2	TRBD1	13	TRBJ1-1	TGTGCCAGCTCGGACAGGGAGGGCACTGAAGCTTTCTTT	CASSDREGTEAFF
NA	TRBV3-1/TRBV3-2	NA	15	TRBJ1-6	TGTGCCAGCAGCCAGCCGGGACATAGTAATTCACCCCTCCACTTT	CASSQPGHSNSPLHF
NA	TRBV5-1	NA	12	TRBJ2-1	TGCGCCAGCGGGGGGGGCCTAAATGAGCAGTTCTTC	CASGGGLNEQFF
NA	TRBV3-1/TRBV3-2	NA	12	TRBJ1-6	TGTGCCAGCAGCCAGGGTCTGGAACCCCTCCACTTT	CASSQGLEPLHF
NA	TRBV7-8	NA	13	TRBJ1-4	TGTGCCAGCAGCTTAGGCCCTGGCGTTGGGCTGTTTTTT	CASSLGPGVGLFF
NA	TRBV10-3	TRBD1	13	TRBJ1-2	TGTGCCATCAGTGATCGGGACAGGGTCGGCTACACCTTC	CAISDRDRVGYTF
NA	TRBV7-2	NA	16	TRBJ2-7	TGTGCCAGCAGCTTAATTTCGAGTAGCGGCACCTACGAGCAGTACTTC	CASSLISSSGTYEQYF
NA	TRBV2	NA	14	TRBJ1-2	TGTGCCAGCAGCCCACCCAGGGGCGCGTATGGCTACACCTTC	CASSPPRGAYGYTF
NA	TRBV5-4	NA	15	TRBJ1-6	TGTGCCAGCAGCGTGCAGGGAATCCATAATTCACCCCTCCACTTT	CASSVQGIHNSPLHF
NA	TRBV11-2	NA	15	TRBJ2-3	TGTGCCAGCAGCTTAGCGGCACTATCTCCAGATACGCAGTATTTT	CASSLAALSPDTQYF
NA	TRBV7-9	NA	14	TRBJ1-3	TGTGCCAGCAGCGATAACAAGGGAGCGGGCACCATATATTTT	CASSDNKGAGTIYF